The next 28 T cell receptor beta chains were all read from a single sample in a study of human T cells and chemical hapten exposure. TCRdb itself ran the RACE reads through MiXCR, one entry per CDR3 protein. The sample carries roughly 72,000 distinct CDR3 sequences, approximately 10% recorded once. Regarding time point: patch test 1, 2 weeks after DPC sensitization. The treatment is: therapeutic diphenylcyclopropenone sensitization with weekly scalp DPC. Sequences were derived from whole blood, sampled in connection with sensitization to the hapten diphenylcyclopropenone (DPC). All receptors come from a woman aged 45-59 years with alopecia areata. Some clones in this sample may be carry-over from other donors' samples.

Many counts were recorded for this clonotype. The chain links TRBV4-3 to TRBJ2-1, with D uncertain. Trimming removed 1 base at V and 13 bases at J, with 11 bases between. The CDR3 runs to 12 residues. Germline loops: CDR1 LGHNA, CDR2 YSLEER. The CDR3 here is CASSQGKSLQFF. The CDR3 DNA reads TGCGCCAGCAGCCAAGGCAAGAGTCTACAGTTCTTC.

V and J are TRBV29-1 and TRBJ2-2, with 8 positions matching TRBD1. This CDR3 contains 16 residues. Germline V gene sequence: CDR1 SQVTM, CDR2 ANQGSEA. J lost 4 bases, V lost 6 bases, and 13 bases had no gene match. CDR3 DNA sequence: TGCAGCGTCTGCCGACAGGGGAGGTACGGCACCGGGGAGCTGTTTTTT. Residues: CSVCRQGRYGTGELFF.

The gene calls are TRBV7-6 and TRBJ2-1, with D perhaps matching TRBD2 (5 bases). This CDR3 region has 14 residues. Trimming stripped 1 base from V and 8 bases from J, with 12 bases between. Per germline, CDR1 SGHVS and CDR2 FNYEAQ. The CDR3: CASSLEPLADEQFF. The CDR3, as DNA: TGTGCCAGCAGCTTAGAGCCGCTAGCTGATGAGCAGTTCTTC.

There are many counts of this clonotype. The chain carries TRBV6-2 or TRBV6-3 and TRBJ2-7; tentative D call: TRBD2 (6 bases). The CDR3 runs 14 residues. Deletions cut 4 bases from V and 2 bases from J, with 12 bases between. Per germline, CDR1 MNHEY and CDR2 SVGEGT. For the CDR3, the DNA is TGTGCCAGCAGTTCGGGAGAGATCACCTACGAGCAGTACTTC. Translating gives CASSSGEITYEQYF.

The rearrangement links TRBV5-1 to TRBJ2-3; tentatively, D is TRBD2 (5 bases). Germline V CDR1 and CDR2: SGHRS, YFSETQ. V was cut by 5 bases and J by 5 bases, with 6 bases left in between. The CDR3 has 11 amino acids. The CDR3 nucleotides read TGCGCCAGCAGAGAGGGAGATACGCAGTATTTT. Its protein product is CASREGDTQYF.

The rearrangement joins TRBV28 to TRBJ2-7, with TRBD1 matching over 10 bases. Germline V gene lookup returns CDR1 MDHEN and CDR2 SYDVKM. This CDR3 region has 17 residues. Trimming took 4 bases from V and 4 from J; bases not matched to a gene: 13. Here the CDR3 reads CASSSNPGTGEGYEQYF. CDR3 nucleotide sequence: TGTGCCAGCAGTTCGAATCCCGGGACAGGGGAGGGGTACGAGCAGTACTTC.

V is TRBV27 and J is TRBJ2-2, with 7 bases that match TRBD1. V shed 7 bases and J 5 bases; nucleotides not matched to a gene: 10. The CDR3 sequence is 15 residues long. CDR1 is MNHEY, CDR2 SMNVEV, per germline (reference sequence). The CDR3 loop reads CASKSGGFPTGELFF. The DNA of the CDR3 is TGTGCCAGCAAATCAGGGGGTTTCCCAACCGGGGAGCTGTTTTTT.

V is TRBV11-3 and J is TRBJ1-1; 7 bases are shared with TRBD1. V shed 6 bases, J shed 3 bases, and the junction held 7 bases outside the gene matches. This CDR3 is built from 14 residues. The germline gives CDR1 SGHNT, CDR2 YENEEA. The chain's CDR3 is CASSSGGAYTEAFF. The CDR3, as DNA: TGTGCCAGCAGTTCAGGGGGTGCGTACACTGAAGCTTTCTTT.

This clonotype occurred a few times. The chain links TRBV6-1 to TRBJ1-5; D is possibly TRBD1 (6 bases). This CDR3 is built from 14 residues. The V and J ends lost 2 bases and 7 bases respectively, with 12 bases between them. Germline V CDR1 and CDR2: MNHNS, SASEGT. Here the CDR3 DNA reads TGTGCCAGCAGTGAATCGACAGGATGGCAGCCCCAGCATTTT. Translating it yields CASSESTGWQPQHF.

The chain uses TRBV11-2 and TRBJ2-1, with 10 positions matching TRBD2. The germline CDR1 and CDR2 sequences are SGHAT and FQNNGV. The ends lost 2 bases at V and 9 bases at J; junction bases unmatched: 13. This CDR3 comprises 17 residues. CDR3 nucleotides: TGTGCCAGCAGCTTACCCTCCGGGTCTAGCGGGAGAGGTGAGCAGTTCTTC. Its translation is CASSLPSGSSGRGEQFF.

The chain joins TRBV27 to TRBJ1-4, with 7 positions matching TRBD1. The CDR3 is made up of 15 amino acids. The V segment lost 7 bases and the J segment 3 bases; nucleotides outside the gene matches: 8. Germline CDR1 and CDR2: MNHEY and SMNVEV (reference sequence). The CDR3 spells CASTLRGLANEKLFF. Written as DNA, the CDR3 is TGTGCCAGCACCCTTAGGGGGCTGGCTAATGAAAAACTGTTTTTT.

The chain employs TRBV7-2 and TRBJ1-2; 11 bases fit TRBD1. The CDR3 has 14 amino acids. From germline, CDR1 is SGHTA and CDR2 FQGNSA. With V trimmed by 9 bases and J by 2 bases, 5 bases remained unmatched. The CDR3 DNA sequence: TGTGCCAGTAGGACAGGGGGCATCAACTATGGCTACACCTTC. Protein: CASRTGGINYGYTF. Full variable domain (missing parts from reference TRBV7-2 and TRBJ1-2): GAGVSQSPSNKVTEKGKDVELRCDPISGHTALYWYRQSLGQGLEFLIYFQGNSAPDKSGLPSDRFSAERTGGSVSTLTIQRTQQEDSAVYLCASRTGGINYGYTFGSGTRLTVV.

The sample holds a few counts of this clonotype. The V and J genes are TRBV29-1 and TRBJ1-3; TRBD1 matches at 8 bases. CDR1 and CDR2 (germline): SQVTM, ANQGSEA. With 5 bases clipped from V and 5 bases from J, the junction kept 8 bases outside the gene matches. The CDR3 has 14 amino acids. The CDR3 sequence is CSVSGQGKRNTIYF. The CDR3, as DNA: TGCAGCGTTTCTGGACAGGGCAAAAGAAACACCATATATTTT. Supplemented by reference TRBV29-1 and TRBJ1-3, the full variable domain reads SAVISQKPSRDICQRGTSLTIQCQVDSQVTMMFWYRQQPGQSLTLIATANQGSEATYESGFVIDKFPISRPNLTFSTLTVSNMSPEDSSIYLCSVSGQGKRNTIYFGEGSWLTVV.

In this sample, this clonotype turned up many times. The genes are TRBV19 and TRBJ2-2; 7 nucleotides line up with TRBD2. CDR3 length equals 18 residues. Trimming removed 5 bases from V and 4 bases from J; junction bases left unmatched: 16. Germline V gene data show CDR1 as LNHDA and CDR2 as SQIVND (reference sequence). CDR3 residues: CASSYPRQFAGVTGELFF. As DNA, the CDR3 is TGTGCCAGTAGTTACCCTAGGCAGTTCGCGGGAGTCACCGGGGAGCTGTTTTTT.

This clonotype showed up many times. V is TRBV11-2 and J is TRBJ2-3; no reliable D call. V shed 0 bases and J shed 4 bases, with 14 bases lying between them. The germline CDR1 and CDR2 sequences are SGHAT and FQNNGV. The CDR3 runs 16 residues. CDR3 in amino acids: CASSLDHLGGADTQYF. The CDR3 DNA reads TGTGCCAGCAGCTTAGATCATCTGGGCGGAGCAGATACGCAGTATTTT.

This clonotype has only a few counts. The chain recombines TRBV6-2 or TRBV6-3 with TRBJ2-1; D is ambiguous. The germline V gene has CDR1 MNHEY and CDR2 SVGEGT. The ends were cut back, 6 bases at V and 10 bases at J, with 22 bases in the middle. CDR3 length equals 15 residues. The DNA of the CDR3 is TGTGCCAGCAGCCGCAACCTCGGTAGTGAAGGCGAGCAGTTCTTC. Its translation is CASSRNLGSEGEQFF.

This clonotype was observed a handful of times. The chain is built from TRBV3-1 and TRBJ2-1; tentative D call: TRBD2 (5 bases). V lost 4 bases and J 7 bases, leaving 8 bases between the germline ends. The CDR3 sequence is 12 residues long. CDR1 and CDR2 from the germline V gene are LGHDT and YNNKEL (reference sequence). This CDR3 is CASSRTGNEQFF. The CDR3 DNA reads TGTGCCAGCAGCCGCACGGGGAATGAGCAGTTCTTC.

This clonotype was picked up a small number of times. V usage is TRBV29-1 and J usage is TRBJ2-1; 11 bases fit TRBD2. CDR1 and CDR2 from the germline V gene are SQVTM and ANQGSEA. This CDR3 is 15 amino acids long. Trimming cost V 0 bases and J 4 bases; bases outside gene matches: 2. CDR3 in amino acids: CSVEDRLAGYNEQFF. CDR3 DNA: TGCAGCGTTGAAGATCGACTAGCGGGATACAATGAGCAGTTCTTC.

V usage is TRBV6-8 and J usage is TRBJ2-1; TRBD2 might be the D (6 bases). The germline CDR1 and CDR2 sequences are MNHGY and SAAAGT. This CDR3 comprises 17 residues. V was trimmed by 4 bases and J by 0 bases, leaving 16 bases between them. CDR3 loop: CASSSPELAYSYNEQFF. The CDR3 coding sequence is TGTGCCAGCAGTTCTCCGGAGCTAGCGTACTCCTACAATGAGCAGTTCTTC.

There are many counts of this clonotype. V is TRBV6-2 or TRBV6-3 and J is TRBJ2-1, with unresolved D. The germline V gene encodes CDR1 MNHEY and CDR2 SVGEGT. Trimming pared 0 bases from V and 2 bases from J, leaving 11 bases between. The CDR3 is 16 amino acids. In DNA, the CDR3 is TGTGCCAGCAGTTACTCGAGCGCAAGAGCCTACAATGAGCAGTTCTTC. Translation gives CASSYSSARAYNEQFF.

V usage is TRBV20-1 and J usage is TRBJ1-2; D is uncertain. Trimming pared 0 bases from V and 0 bases from J, leaving 11 bases between. Germline-derived CDR1 and CDR2 are DFQATT and SNEGSKA (reference sequence). CDR3 size: 15 residues. The chain's CDR3 is CSARDLQLANYGYTF. DNA for the CDR3: TGCAGTGCTAGAGATCTTCAGTTAGCTAACTATGGCTACACCTTC.

Only a few counts were recorded for this clonotype. Here the CDR3 reads CASSSRTGGEKLFF. CDR3 bases: TGTGCCAGCAGCTCCAGGACAGGGGGTGAAAAACTGTTTTTT. The chain uses TRBV9 and TRBJ1-4; 10 bases align to TRBD1. V was clipped by 4 bases and J by 7 bases; unmatched bases: 4. This CDR3 contains 14 residues. The V gene's germline CDR1 is SGDLS and CDR2 YYNGEE.

This clonotype has a handful of counts. The J gene is TRBJ2-3, the V gene TRBV7-9, with D uncertain. In germline, CDR1 is SEHNR, CDR2 FQNEAQ (reference sequence). V dropped 7 bases and J dropped 2 bases, with 13 bases sitting between them. The CDR3 contains 14 residues. CDR3 sequence: CASNTAPNTDTQYF. The CDR3 bases are TGTGCCAGCAACACGGCGCCAAACACAGATACGCAGTATTTT.

This clonotype has more than one count but fewer than ten. The gene calls are TRBV11-2 and TRBJ2-1, with 14 bases lining up with TRBD2. The CDR3 consists of 16 residues. The V gene's germline CDR1 is SGHAT and CDR2 FQNNGV. J was trimmed by 10 bases and V by 6 bases; bases with no gene match: 11. This chain's CDR3 is CASRPQGLAGGVEQFF. The CDR3 nucleotides read TGTGCCAGCAGGCCCCAAGGACTAGCGGGGGGTGTAGAGCAGTTCTTC.

This clonotype appeared a few times. The chain is built from TRBV7-8 and TRBJ2-2, with 15 bases fitting TRBD2. The CDR3 has 17 residues. Germline trimming cut 2 bases from V and 4 bases from J; bases unmatched to any gene: 2. Germline CDR1 SGHVS, CDR2 FQNEAQ. The CDR3 loop is CASSLRTSGRATGELFF. CDR3 DNA sequence: TGTGCCAGCAGCTTACGGACTAGCGGGAGGGCCACCGGGGAGCTGTTTTTT.

The CDR3 DNA follows: TGCGCCAGCGGGGGTGGCGGGAGCTCCTACAATGAGCAGTTCTTC. Translation: CASGGGGSSYNEQFF. This chain connects TRBV5-1 to TRBJ2-1, with 7 bases matching TRBD2. The V segment lost 7 bases and the J segment 0 bases; nucleotides outside the gene matches: 7. This CDR3 contains 15 residues. Germline V CDR1 and CDR2: SGHRS, YFSETQ.

The rearrangement links TRBV5-4 to TRBJ2-3; D may be TRBD1 (6 bases). Germline CDR1 SGHNT, CDR2 YYREEE (reference sequence). This CDR3 region has 16 residues. The ends were cut back, 1 base at V and 2 bases at J, with 14 bases in the middle. In nucleotides, the CDR3 is TGTGCCAGCAGCTTGTGGGGGCAGGGGTTCACAGATACGCAGTATTTT. Translating gives CASSLWGQGFTDTQYF.

J is TRBJ2-3 and V is TRBV29-1; no clear D. Germline CDR1 SQVTM, CDR2 ANQGSEA. This CDR3 spans 11 amino acids. V shed 3 bases and J shed 6 bases, with 7 bases lying between them. The CDR3 reads CSVDGPDTQYF. The CDR3 DNA sequence: TGCAGCGTTGATGGCCCCGATACGCAGTATTTT.